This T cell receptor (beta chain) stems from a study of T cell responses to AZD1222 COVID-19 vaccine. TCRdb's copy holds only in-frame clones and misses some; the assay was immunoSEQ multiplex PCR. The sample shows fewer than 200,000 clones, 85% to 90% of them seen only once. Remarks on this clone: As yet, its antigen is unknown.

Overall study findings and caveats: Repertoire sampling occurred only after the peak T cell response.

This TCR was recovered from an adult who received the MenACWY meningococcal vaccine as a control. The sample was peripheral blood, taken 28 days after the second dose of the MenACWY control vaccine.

The chain's CDR3 is CASSESETQYF. CDR3 bases: TGTGCCAGCAGTGAATCGGAGACCCAGTACTTC. The V gene is TRBV6-1, the J gene TRBJ2-5; D is undetermined. There are 11 residues in the CDR3. The germline gives CDR1 MNHNS, CDR2 SASEGT. V was shortened by 2 bases and J by 5 bases, with 3 bases between the two germline ends.